These T cell receptor beta chains were read from a single sample in a study of cytomegalovirus exposure and HLA in healthy donors. The table came from immunoSEQ multiplex PCR; TCRdb's copy has only in-frame clones and leaves some out. The sample shows roughly 180,000 clones, roughly 84% of them seen only once. Sequencing used PBMCs. Source of these receptors: a girl under 10 years old in good health and CMV-seropositive. CDR3s include the opening cysteine and the closing phenylalanine or tryptophan. D genes are given only for firm matches. The size entry is marked missing in some rows and otherwise reads once, few, many or a size class.

clone_size,v_call,j_call,d_call,cdr3_nt,cdr3_aa
-,TRBV13,TRBJ2-6,TRBD1,TGTGCCAGCAGTCGCGGGACAGGGGCCTCTGGGGCCAACGTCCTGACTTTC,CASSRGTGASGANVLTF
-,TRBV11-2,TRBJ2-1,-,TGTGCCAGCAGCTCGAGGGGGGCTAGCGGAGGGGCCTACAATGAGCAGTTCTTC,CASSSRGASGGAYNEQFF
-,TRBV27,TRBJ2-7,TRBD1,TGTGCCAGCAGTATTCTGGACAGGGACGAGCAGTACTTC,CASSILDRDEQYF
once,TRBV14,TRBJ2-7,TRBD1,TGTGCCAGCAGCCAAGCCCCGTTCGGGACAGGGAGATACGAGCAGTACTTC,CASSQAPFGTGRYEQYF
once,TRBV12-5,TRBJ2-5,-,TGTGCTAGTGGCAGGACTCCCCAAGAGACCCAGTACTTC,CASGRTPQETQYF
once,TRBV20-1,TRBJ1-1,-,TGCAGTGCCGCTAAAGTTGAAGCTTTCTTT,CSAAKVEAFF
-,TRBV5-1,TRBJ1-1,TRBD1,TGCGCCAGCAGCTCTAGGGACAGGGTCGACACTGAAGCTTTCTTT,CASSSRDRVDTEAFF
-,TRBV6-5,TRBJ2-1,TRBD2,TGTGCCAGCAGTTACTTACATGGGCTAGCGGTAGGTGAGCAGTTCTTC,CASSYLHGLAVGEQFF
-,TRBV10-3,TRBJ1-4,TRBD1,TGTGCCATCAGTGAGTTAATGGGACAGGGACATGAAAAACTGTTTTTT,CAISELMGQGHEKLFF
-,TRBV14,TRBJ2-1,-,TGTGCCAGCAGCCCACCCGGCCGGGGTGTGTTCACTATAGCTCGTCTGTTCTTC,CASSPPGRGVFTIARLFF
-,TRBV7-2,TRBJ2-3,-,TGTGCCAGCAGAAGAGACAGAGCTAGCACAGATACGCAGTATTTT,CASRRDRASTDTQYF
-,TRBV11-2,TRBJ1-1,-,TGTGCCAGCAGCTTAGACAGGAACACTGAAGCTTTCTTT,CASSLDRNTEAFF
-,TRBV14,TRBJ1-3,-,TGTGCCAGCAGCCAACCACAGGGTGGTGGAAACACCATATATTTT,CASSQPQGGGNTIYF
-,TRBV6-1,TRBJ1-5,-,TGTGCCAGCAGAAGCTCCGCGGGGAACAATCAGCCCCAGCATTTT,CASRSSAGNNQPQHF
once,TRBV6-1,TRBJ2-7,TRBD2,TGTGCCAGCAGTGAACAACTAGCGGGAGGGCCTTATTACGAGCAGTACTTC,CASSEQLAGGPYYEQYF
once,TRBV2,TRBJ2-2,-,TGTGCAAAGGGGGGGGACACCGGGGAGCTGTTTTTT,CAKGGDTGELFF
-,TRBV5-1,TRBJ2-5,TRBD1,TGCGCCAGCAGCTTGGTAGGGGGCCGAGAGACCCAGTACTTC,CASSLVGGRETQYF